Shown below are 31 T cell receptor beta chains from a single sample sequenced in a study of blood T cell repertoires in COVID-19. Clones were read by immunoSEQ multiplex PCR, and TCRdb kept only the in-frame ones, dropping some. The sample shows 150,000 or so clones, 80% to 90% of them seen only once. Sequences were obtained from peripheral blood. The receptors originated from a man between 60 and 75 years old with COVID-19, enrolled during active disease.

The V gene is TRBV25-1, the J gene TRBJ1-6; 8 positions match TRBD1. This CDR3 is built from 15 residues. Trimming took 5 bases from V and 9 from J; bases not matched to a gene: 9. Germline V gene lookup returns CDR1 MGHDK and CDR2 SYGVNS. CDR3 loop: CASSSPGTGGSPLHF. Written as DNA, the CDR3 is TGTGCCAGCAGTTCGCCCGGGACAGGTGGTTCACCCCTCCACTTT. The variable domain in full, with the rest retrieved from reference TRBV25-1 and TRBJ1-6, is EADIYQTPRYLVIGTGKKITLECSQTMGHDKMYWYQQDPGMELHLIHYSYGVNSTEKGDLSSESTVSRIRTEHFPLTLESARPSHTSQYLCASSSPGTGGSPLHFGNGTRLTVT.

The CDR3 coding sequence is TGTGCCAGCAGCGAGAGTATTAGCAATCAGCCCCAGCATTTT. Amino acid sequence: CASSESISNQPQHF. The chain joins TRBV7-9 to TRBJ1-5, with unresolved D. Trimming pared 5 bases from V and 0 bases from J, leaving 8 bases between. The CDR3 totals 14 residues. The germline V gene encodes CDR1 SEHNR and CDR2 FQNEAQ (reference sequence).

This chain uses TRBV5-1 with TRBJ1-2; D not resolved. Germline V gives CDR1 SGHRS, CDR2 YFSETQ. CDR3 length: 17 amino acids. Trimming took off 1 base at V and 2 bases at J, with 18 bases between the two ends. The CDR3 loop reads CASSLSPGINTNYGYTF. The CDR3 nucleotides are TGCGCCAGCAGCTTGTCACCGGGGATAAACACAAACTATGGCTACACCTTC.

J is TRBJ1-1 and V is TRBV9; TRBD1 matches at 8 bases. The CDR3 spans 15 residues. CDR1 is SGDLS and CDR2 is YYNGEE in the germline V gene. V lost 3 bases and J lost 0; bases outside the gene matches: 4. The CDR3 nucleotides read TGTGCCAGCAGCGCGACAGGGGTCATGAACACTGAAGCTTTCTTT. It encodes CASSATGVMNTEAFF.

The chain couples TRBV19 to TRBJ1-5, with a possible D match to TRBD1 (6 bases). Trimming cost V 5 bases and J 2 bases, with 19 bases left between them. Germline CDR1 and CDR2: LNHDA and SQIVND (reference sequence). The CDR3 length is 17 residues. CDR3 in amino acids: CASSGGAGTLGNQPQHF. The CDR3 coding sequence is TGTGCCAGTAGTGGGGGGGCGGGTACCCTTGGCAATCAGCCCCAGCATTTT.

The V call is TRBV4-2, the J call TRBJ1-6; 9 positions match TRBD1. This CDR3 is 16 amino acids long. Germline values: CDR1 LGHNA, CDR2 YNFKEQ. V lost 1 base, J lost 6 bases, and 4 bases stayed unmatched. The CDR3 region is CASSQVGTGTNSPLHF. The CDR3 region has the DNA TGTGCCAGCAGCCAAGTCGGGACAGGGACTAATTCACCCCTCCACTTT.

The chain links TRBV28 to TRBJ2-1; TRBD1 matches at 10 bases. Germline CDR1 MDHEN, CDR2 SYDVKM. This CDR3 has 13 residues. This CDR3 reads CEEGQGMYNEQFF. CDR3 sequence (DNA): TGTGAGGAGGGACAGGGGATGTACAATGAGCAGTTCTTC.

The table lists this clone with a count of one. This chain uses TRBV19 with TRBJ1-5, with D unclear. V was trimmed by 4 bases and J by 4 bases, leaving 11 bases between them. Germline V gene data show CDR1 as LNHDA and CDR2 as SQIVND (reference sequence). This CDR3 spans 14 amino acids. The CDR3 protein is CASSKLQLNQPQHF. In DNA, the CDR3 is TGTGCCAGTAGTAAGTTACAGTTAAATCAGCCCCAGCATTTT.

The chain employs TRBV7-9 and TRBJ2-5, with 9 bases that match TRBD1. Trimming cost V 2 bases and J 4 bases; bases outside gene matches: 14. Germline loops: CDR1 SEHNR, CDR2 FQNEAQ (reference sequence). The CDR3 sequence is 18 residues long. This chain's CDR3 is CASSLRGTGKRRSETQYF. The CDR3 bases are TGTGCCAGCAGCTTAAGAGGGACAGGGAAACGTCGGTCAGAGACCCAGTACTTC.

This clone was observed a single time. The rearrangement links TRBV6-2 or TRBV6-3 to TRBJ1-2; the D gene is possibly TRBD1 (5 bases). The CDR3 runs to 13 residues. CDR1 is MNHEY and CDR2 is SVGEGT in the germline V gene. V was cut by 5 bases and J by 2 bases, with 9 bases left in between. DNA of the CDR3: TGTGCCAGCAGTCCCGACAGCAACTATGGCTACACCTTC. This encodes CASSPDSNYGYTF.

This clone was seen only once. The CDR3 spells CASSYQSTNSYEQYF. In nucleotides, the CDR3 is TGTGCCAGCAGCTACCAGTCTACTAACTCCTACGAGCAGTACTTC. The genes are TRBV7-2 and TRBJ2-7; D is unclear. CDR3 length equals 15 residues. CDR1 and CDR2 from the germline V gene are SGHTA and FQGNSA. With 4 bases removed from V and 0 bases from J, the gap between germline ends came to 13 bases.

V usage is TRBV27 and J usage is TRBJ2-5, with D tentatively TRBD1 (6 bases). Trimming shortened V by 1 base and J by 3 bases, and 18 bases separated the two germline ends. CDR1 is MNHEY, CDR2 SMNVEV, per germline (reference sequence). The CDR3 extends over 17 amino acids. This chain's CDR3 is CASSLLASGTNKETQYF. In nucleotides, the CDR3 is TGTGCCAGCAGTTTATTAGCATCCGGGACAAATAAAGAGACCCAGTACTTC.

The J gene is TRBJ1-2, the V gene TRBV29-1, with 11 nucleotides matching TRBD1. Germline V CDR1 and CDR2: SQVTM, ANQGSEA. The CDR3 runs 14 residues. After removal of 5 bases from V and 2 bases from J, the junction contained 4 bases not matched to a gene. The CDR3 coding sequence is TGCAGCGTTCTCCGGGACAGGGGGAACTATGGCTACACCTTC. Its translation: CSVLRDRGNYGYTF. The variable domain in full, completed from reference TRBV29-1 and TRBJ1-2, reads SAVISQKPSRDICQRGTSLTIQCQVDSQVTMMFWYRQQPGQSLTLIATANQGSEATYESGFVIDKFPISRPNLTFSTLTVSNMSPEDSSIYLCSVLRDRGNYGYTFGSGTRLTVV.

The chain joins TRBV9 to TRBJ2-1; D might be TRBD2 (6 bases). The CDR3 runs 12 residues. The ends were cut back, 3 bases at V and 10 bases at J, with 11 bases in the middle. The germline CDR1 and CDR2 sequences are SGDLS and YYNGEE. Here the CDR3 reads CASSAGLGEQFF. The CDR3 nucleotides are TGTGCCAGCAGCGCGGGACTCGGGGAGCAGTTCTTC.

This rearrangement joins TRBV5-1 to TRBJ1-1; TRBD1 agrees at 8 bases. After removal of 4 bases from V and 2 bases from J, the junction contained 10 bases not matched to a gene. Germline-derived CDR1 and CDR2 are SGHRS and YFSETQ. The CDR3 spans 16 residues. CDR3 in DNA: TGCGCCAGCAGCCAAAAATTTGACAGGGGAAACACTGAAGCTTTCTTT. It encodes CASSQKFDRGNTEAFF.

The V and J genes are TRBV19 and TRBJ2-5, with no clear D. The CDR3 is 11 amino acids. V was trimmed by 2 bases and J by 4 bases, leaving 2 bases between them. Germline V lookup: CDR1 LNHDA, CDR2 SQIVND (reference sequence). The CDR3 region is CASSIRETQYF. The CDR3 DNA follows: TGTGCCAGTAGTATACGAGAGACCCAGTACTTC. Full variable domain (rest looked up from reference TRBV19 and TRBJ2-5): DGGITQSPKYLFRKEGQNVTLSCEQNLNHDAMYWYRQDPGQGLRLIYYSQIVNDFQKGDIAEGYSVSREKKESFPLTVTSAQKNPTAFYLCASSIRETQYFGPGTRLLVL.

This chain uses TRBV6-1 with TRBJ2-3; 12 nucleotides agree with TRBD1. This CDR3 is 14 amino acids long. The germline V gene has CDR1 MNHNS and CDR2 SASEGT. V was clipped by 6 bases and J by 4 bases; unmatched bases: 2. This CDR3 is CASRGTGGSDTQYF. The CDR3 nucleotides read TGTGCCAGCAGGGGGACAGGGGGCTCAGATACGCAGTATTTT.

The CDR3 DNA is TGTGCCAGCAGCGTAGCCCCGACAGGGGAAGCTTTCTTT. Encoded protein: CASSVAPTGEAFF. The chain recombines TRBV9 with TRBJ1-1, with 7 bases lining up with TRBD1. The CDR3 is made up of 13 amino acids. The V gene end was trimmed by 0 bases and the J gene end by 8 bases; junction bases not matched to a gene: 4. The germline V gene has CDR1 SGDLS and CDR2 YYNGEE.

This rearrangement joins TRBV2 to TRBJ2-5, with D perhaps matching TRBD2 (6 bases). This CDR3 comprises 16 residues. V lost 6 bases, J lost 5 bases, and 22 bases lay in between. Germline loops: CDR1 SNHLY, CDR2 FYNNEI. For the CDR3, the DNA is TGTGCCAGCAGCACCATTGGACTGAGGGAGGTCGAGACCCAGTACTTC. It is translated as CASSTIGLREVETQYF.

The sample holds one count of this clone. The rearrangement links TRBV15 to TRBJ1-2; the D is unclear. Germline values: CDR1 LNHNV, CDR2 YYDKDF (reference sequence). This CDR3 spans 15 amino acids. V was trimmed by 5 bases and J by 4 bases, leaving 17 bases between them. This CDR3 reads CATSLQGSGLYGYTF. The CDR3 DNA follows: TGTGCCACCAGCCTACAAGGCAGCGGGCTCTATGGCTACACCTTC.

V gene TRBV19 combines with J gene TRBJ1-5, with 7 bases lining up with TRBD1. With 9 bases clipped from V and 4 bases from J, the junction kept 9 bases outside the gene matches. The CDR3 contains 14 residues. The germline CDR1 and CDR2 sequences are LNHDA and SQIVND (reference sequence). The CDR3 region is CASLDRVDNQPQHF. The CDR3 nucleotides read TGTGCCAGCCTAGACAGGGTGGATAATCAGCCCCAGCATTTT.

J is TRBJ2-3 and V is TRBV2; TRBD1 aligns across 8 bases. CDR1 is SNHLY and CDR2 is FYNNEI in the germline V gene. J was trimmed by 0 bases and V by 0 bases; bases with no gene match: 5. The length of the CDR3 is 17 residues. The CDR3 sequence: CASSEALWDRSTDTQYF. The CDR3 DNA sequence: TGTGCCAGCAGTGAAGCGCTTTGGGACAGGAGCACAGATACGCAGTATTTT.

The chain uses TRBV7-8 and TRBJ1-1; perhaps TRBD1 as D (5 bases). The CDR3 covers 16 residues. The germline CDR1 and CDR2 sequences are SGHVS and FQNEAQ. Trimming shortened V by 4 bases and J by 1 base, and 16 bases separated the two germline ends. The CDR3 bases are TGTGCCAGCAGCTCCCGGGCAATTACAGGGAACACTGAAGCTTTCTTT. Translating gives CASSSRAITGNTEAFF.

This clone was observed a single time. The chain links TRBV19 to TRBJ2-6, with TRBD1 matching 7 bases. Germline CDR1 is LNHDA and CDR2 is SQIVND (reference sequence). The trim removed 5 bases at V and 2 bases at J, leaving 6 bases unmatched. The CDR3 extends over 16 amino acids. CDR3: CASSLTGETGANVLTF. In nucleotides, the CDR3 is TGTGCCAGTAGTCTCACAGGGGAGACTGGGGCCAACGTCCTGACTTTC. The full variable domain, its missing parts supplied by reference TRBV19 and TRBJ2-6, is DGGITQSPKYLFRKEGQNVTLSCEQNLNHDAMYWYRQDPGQGLRLIYYSQIVNDFQKGDIAEGYSVSREKKESFPLTVTSAQKNPTAFYLCASSLTGETGANVLTFGAGSRLTVL.

The chain has TRBV2 and TRBJ1-2, with 11 bases identical to TRBD1. J gave up 6 bases and V 5 bases, and 5 bases lay outside the gene matches. In germline, CDR1 is SNHLY, CDR2 FYNNEI. CDR3 size: 14 residues. The CDR3 region has the DNA TGTGCCAGCAGTTTGGACAGGGGGCTCGATGGCTACACCTTC. It encodes CASSLDRGLDGYTF.

The chain is built from TRBV28 and TRBJ1-4; tentative D call: TRBD1 (5 bases). V lost 6 bases to trimming and J lost 8 bases, with 13 bases between them. From germline, CDR1 is MDHEN and CDR2 SYDVKM. This CDR3 region has 13 residues. The CDR3 bases are TGTGCCAGCAGGCGGGGACTGACCGAAAAACTGTTTTTT. Amino acids: CASRRGLTEKLFF.

This chain uses TRBV30 with TRBJ2-1; 7 bases fit TRBD2. J gave up 1 base and V 1 base, and 7 bases lay outside the gene matches. CDR3 length: 16 residues. Germline V lookup: CDR1 GTSNPN, CDR2 SVGIG (reference sequence). Here the CDR3 DNA reads TGTGCCTGGAGTGCCCACCTAGCGGCTTCCTACAATGAGCAGTTCTTC. This translates into CAWSAHLAASYNEQFF.

This clone came up a few times. The chain's CDR3 is CASSIDVVRNSPLHF. For the CDR3, the DNA is TGTGCCAGTAGTATAGACGTGGTGAGGAATTCACCCCTCCACTTT. This chain connects TRBV19 to TRBJ1-6; D gene ambiguous. The V gene's germline CDR1 is LNHDA and CDR2 SQIVND (reference sequence). CDR3 length: 15 amino acids. V lost 0 bases, J lost 7 bases, and 10 bases lay in between.

The V call is TRBV7-2, the J call TRBJ1-1, with D possibly being TRBD1 (5 bases). V was shortened by 10 bases and J by 4 bases, with 16 bases between the two germline ends. The CDR3 is 13 amino acids. Looked up from germline, CDR1 is SGHTA and CDR2 is FQGNSA. CDR3: CANLKFQGTEAFF. Written as DNA, the CDR3 is TGTGCCAACCTCAAGTTCCAGGGCACTGAAGCTTTCTTT.

The V call is TRBV6-6, the J call TRBJ2-1, with 8 bases that match TRBD1. Trimming removed 6 bases from V and 8 bases from J; junction bases left unmatched: 12. Germline values: CDR1 MNHNY, CDR2 SVGAGI (reference sequence). This CDR3 region has 15 residues. The DNA for the CDR3 is TGTGCCAGCAGGCAGGGGGCGCCGAGAGGGCATGAGCAGTTCTTC. Translated: CASRQGAPRGHEQFF.

The chain joins TRBV9 to TRBJ2-7, with 10 bases fitting TRBD1. The CDR3 runs 14 residues. Trimming removed 4 bases from V and 6 bases from J; junction bases left unmatched: 7. Per the germline V gene, CDR1 is SGDLS and CDR2 is YYNGEE. CDR3 in amino acids: CASSQGTGAGEQYF. The CDR3 DNA sequence: TGTGCCAGCAGCCAAGGGACAGGGGCGGGCGAGCAGTACTTC. Drawing the rest from reference TRBV9 and TRBJ2-7, the complete variable domain is DSGVTQTPKHLITATGQRVTLRCSPRSGDLSVYWYQQSLDQGLQFLIQYYNGEERAKGNILERFSAQQFPDLHSELNLSSLELGDSALYFCASSQGTGAGEQYFGPGTRLTVT.